These 8 T cell receptor beta chains share one sample of origin, sequenced in a study of vaccination effects on CD4 cells after COVID-19. Ahead of sequencing, the ViraFEST assay grew antigen-specific CD4+ T cells using viral peptide pools. Cells that had been cultured for 10 days were the source of isolated CD4+ T cells. All study participants received two doses of BNT162b2 or mRNA-1273 vaccine. These receptors lack a known antigen. Repertoires were generated with immunoSEQ multiplex PCR, while TCRdb's copy carries only in-frame clones and drops some. The sample shows more than 20,000 clones, about 80% of them seen only once. This specimen was CD4+ T cells from PBMCs cultured with SARS-CoV-2 spike peptides, taken after COVID-19 vaccination. Receptors originate from a human donor who received a COVID-19 vaccine. Some clones in this sample may be carry-over from other donors' samples.

In DNA, the CDR3 is TGTGCCAGCAGCGCCACCCGGGGTTCTGGAAACACCATATATTTT. Translating gives CASSATRGSGNTIYF. The chain carries TRBV9 and TRBJ1-3; no clear D gene. V lost 3 bases to trimming and J lost 1 base, with 11 bases between them. Germline V gene data show CDR1 as SGDLS and CDR2 as YYNGEE. The CDR3 is made up of 15 amino acids.

V usage is TRBV4-2 and J usage is TRBJ2-5; D tentatively fits TRBD1 or TRBD2 (6 bases each). This CDR3 is 16 amino acids long. Trimming took off 0 bases at V and 7 bases at J, with 18 bases between the two ends. From germline, CDR1 is LGHNA and CDR2 YNFKEQ. CDR3 DNA: TGTGCCAGCAGCCAAGAAGGGACTGGGGGGCGTGGGACCCAGTACTTC. Its translation: CASSQEGTGGRGTQYF.

The chain is built from TRBV28 and TRBJ1-2, with D hard to call. CDR3 length: 13 residues. V shed 7 bases and J shed 4 bases, with 13 bases lying between them. Germline CDR1 and CDR2: MDHEN and SYDVKM. The CDR3 loop reads CASTSGWAYGYTF. The CDR3 DNA reads TGTGCCAGCACCTCCGGGTGGGCCTATGGCTACACCTTC.

The rearrangement links TRBV5-1 to TRBJ2-5; possible D gene TRBD2, 7 bases. Germline lookup yields CDR1 SGHRS and CDR2 YFSETQ. The CDR3 contains 15 residues. V was shortened by 4 bases and J by 0 bases, with 13 bases between the two germline ends. This CDR3 reads CASSQGGGHQETQYF. Here the CDR3 DNA reads TGCGCCAGCAGCCAAGGCGGGGGCCACCAAGAGACCCAGTACTTC.

The V gene is TRBV5-5, the J gene TRBJ2-2, with TRBD2 matching 9 bases. The J segment lost 0 bases and the V segment lost 4 bases, leaving 4 bases of the junction unmatched. The CDR3 has 16 residues. Germline CDR1 SGHKS, CDR2 YYEKEE (reference sequence). The CDR3 coding sequence is TGTGCCAGCAGCGGTGGCGGGGGGGCGAACACCGGGGAGCTGTTTTTT. Translating gives CASSGGGGANTGELFF.

The chain is built from TRBV25-1 and TRBJ2-1, with TRBD1 identical over 8 bases. Per germline, CDR1 MGHDK and CDR2 SYGVNS. The V segment lost 3 bases and the J segment 2 bases; nucleotides outside the gene matches: 6. The CDR3 is 16 residues long. The DNA of the CDR3 is TGTGCCAGCAGTGAGTCGGGACAGGAGACCTACAATGAGCAGTTCTTC. It codes for CASSESGQETYNEQFF. Full variable domain (rest looked up from reference TRBV25-1 and TRBJ2-1): EADIYQTPRYLVIGTGKKITLECSQTMGHDKMYWYQQDPGMELHLIHYSYGVNSTEKGDLSSESTVSRIRTEHFPLTLESARPSHTSQYLCASSESGQETYNEQFFGPGTRLTVL.

The chain is built from TRBV23-1 and TRBJ2-2; no reliable D call. Being an ORF, TRBV23-1 has a function that is uncertain. The V end was cut by 0 bases, the J end by 0 bases, with 2 bases between. The CDR3 extends over 14 amino acids. The CDR3 DNA follows: TGCGCCAGCAGTCAATCCGCGAACACCGGGGAGCTGTTTTTT. Translating it yields CASSQSANTGELFF.

This chain links TRBV5-5 with TRBJ1-2; 8 bases are a match to TRBD1. The CDR3 totals 17 residues. CDR1 and CDR2 from the germline V gene are SGHKS and YYEKEE (reference sequence). V shed 6 bases and J 7 bases; nucleotides not matched to a gene: 20. CDR3 sequence: CASIDRGGNPYESGYTF. DNA for the CDR3: TGTGCCAGCATCGACAGGGGTGGAAACCCTTATGAAAGTGGCTACACCTTC.